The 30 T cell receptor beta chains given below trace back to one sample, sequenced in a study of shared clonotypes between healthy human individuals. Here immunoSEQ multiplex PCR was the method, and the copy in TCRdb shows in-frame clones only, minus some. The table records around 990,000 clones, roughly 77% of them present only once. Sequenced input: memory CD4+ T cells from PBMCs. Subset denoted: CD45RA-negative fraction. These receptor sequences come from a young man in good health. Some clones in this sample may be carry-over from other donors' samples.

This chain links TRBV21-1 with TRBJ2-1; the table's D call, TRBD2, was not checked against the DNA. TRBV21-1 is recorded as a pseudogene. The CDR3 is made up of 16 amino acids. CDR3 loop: CASSKALLAPDNEQFF. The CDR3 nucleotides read TGTGCCAGCAGCAAAGCGCTTTTAGCTCCCGACAATGAGCAGTTCTTC.

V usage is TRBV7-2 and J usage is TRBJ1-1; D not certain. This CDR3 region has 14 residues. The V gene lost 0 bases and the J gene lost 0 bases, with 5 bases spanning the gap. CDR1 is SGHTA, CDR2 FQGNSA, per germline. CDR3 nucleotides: TGTGCCAGCAGCTTAGCGCACGTGAACACTGAAGCTTTCTTT. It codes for CASSLAHVNTEAFF.

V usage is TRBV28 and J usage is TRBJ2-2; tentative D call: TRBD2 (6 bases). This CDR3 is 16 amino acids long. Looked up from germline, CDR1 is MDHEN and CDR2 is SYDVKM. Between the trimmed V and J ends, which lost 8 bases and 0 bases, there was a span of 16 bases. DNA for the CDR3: TGTGCCAGCGGCCAAGGCGGGGCGACGAACACCGGGGAGCTGTTTTTT. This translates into CASGQGGATNTGELFF.

CDR3 loop: CASSVRKDNEKLFF. The CDR3 coding sequence is TGTGCCAGCAGTGTCAGAAAAGATAATGAAAAACTGTTTTTT. The chain recombines TRBV6-1 with TRBJ1-4, with D unresolved. CDR3 length: 14 residues. The V gene's germline CDR1 is MNHNS and CDR2 SASEGT. The ends were cut back, 4 bases at V and 4 bases at J, with 10 bases in the middle.

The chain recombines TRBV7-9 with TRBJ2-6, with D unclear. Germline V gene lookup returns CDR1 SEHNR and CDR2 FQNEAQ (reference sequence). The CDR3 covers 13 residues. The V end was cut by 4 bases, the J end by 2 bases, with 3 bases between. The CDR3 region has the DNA TGTGCCAGCAGCTCGGCTGGGGCCAACGTCCTGACTTTC. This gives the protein CASSSAGANVLTF.

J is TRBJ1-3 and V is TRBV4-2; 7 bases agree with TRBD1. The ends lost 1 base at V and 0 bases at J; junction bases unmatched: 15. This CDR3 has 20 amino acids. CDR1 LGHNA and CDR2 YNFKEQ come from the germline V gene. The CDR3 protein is CASSQAIRDSYYSSGNTIYF. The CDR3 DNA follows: TGTGCCAGCAGCCAAGCAATCCGGGACAGCTATTATTCCTCTGGAAACACCATATATTTT.

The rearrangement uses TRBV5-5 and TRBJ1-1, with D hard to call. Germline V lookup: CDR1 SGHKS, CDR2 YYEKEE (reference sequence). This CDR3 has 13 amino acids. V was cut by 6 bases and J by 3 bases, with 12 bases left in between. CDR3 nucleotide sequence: TGTGCCAGCAACCCTCTCGGGGACACTGAAGCTTTCTTT. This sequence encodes CASNPLGDTEAFF.

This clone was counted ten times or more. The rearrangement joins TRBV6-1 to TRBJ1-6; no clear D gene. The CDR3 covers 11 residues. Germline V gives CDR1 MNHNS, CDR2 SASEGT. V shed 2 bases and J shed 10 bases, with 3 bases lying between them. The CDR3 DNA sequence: TGTGCCAGCAGTGAATGGTCACCCCTCCACTTT. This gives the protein CASSEWSPLHF.

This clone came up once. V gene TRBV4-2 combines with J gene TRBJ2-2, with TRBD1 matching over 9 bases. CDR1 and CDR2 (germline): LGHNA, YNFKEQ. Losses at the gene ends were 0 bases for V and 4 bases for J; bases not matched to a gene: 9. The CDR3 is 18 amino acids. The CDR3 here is CASSQDPRDRESTGELFF. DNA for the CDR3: TGTGCCAGCAGCCAAGATCCGAGGGACAGGGAGTCCACCGGGGAGCTGTTTTTT.

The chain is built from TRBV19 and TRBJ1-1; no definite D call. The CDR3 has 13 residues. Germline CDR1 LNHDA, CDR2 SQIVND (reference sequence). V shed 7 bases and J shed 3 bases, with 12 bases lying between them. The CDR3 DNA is TGTGCCAGTACAAGAGAGGGATACACTGAAGCTTTCTTT. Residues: CASTREGYTEAFF.

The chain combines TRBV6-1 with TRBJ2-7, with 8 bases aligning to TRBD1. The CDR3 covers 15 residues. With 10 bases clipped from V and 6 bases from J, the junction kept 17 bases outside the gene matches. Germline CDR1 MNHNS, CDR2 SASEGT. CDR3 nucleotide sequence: TGTGCCACCACCCGAGAACTAGACAGGGGCGGCGAGCAGTACTTC. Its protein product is CATTRELDRGGEQYF.

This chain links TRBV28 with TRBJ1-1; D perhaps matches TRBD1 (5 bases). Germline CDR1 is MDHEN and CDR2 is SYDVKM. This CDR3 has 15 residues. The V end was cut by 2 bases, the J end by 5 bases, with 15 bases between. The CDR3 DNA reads TGTGCCAGCAGTTTAAGGTCGGGTCGGGGGACTGAAGCTTTCTTT. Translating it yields CASSLRSGRGTEAFF.

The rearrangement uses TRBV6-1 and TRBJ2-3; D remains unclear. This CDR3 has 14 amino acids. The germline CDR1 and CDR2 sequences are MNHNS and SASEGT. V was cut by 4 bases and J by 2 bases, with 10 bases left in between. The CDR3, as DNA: TGTGCCAGCAGTGGGGCTAGTGACACAGATACGCAGTATTTT. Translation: CASSGASDTDTQYF.

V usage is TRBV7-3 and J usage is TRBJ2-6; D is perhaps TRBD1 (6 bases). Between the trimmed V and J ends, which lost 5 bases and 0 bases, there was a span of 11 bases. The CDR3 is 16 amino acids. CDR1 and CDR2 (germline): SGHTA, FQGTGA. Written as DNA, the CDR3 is TGTGCCAGCAGCCTGCAGGGGACCTCTGGGGCCAACGTCCTGACTTTC. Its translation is CASSLQGTSGANVLTF.

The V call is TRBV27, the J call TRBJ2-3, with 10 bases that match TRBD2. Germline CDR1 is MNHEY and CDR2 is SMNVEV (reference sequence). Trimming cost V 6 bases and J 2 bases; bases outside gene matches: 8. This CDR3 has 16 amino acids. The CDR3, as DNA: TGTGCCAGCAGATTGAGCGGGAGGGCCACCACAGATACGCAGTATTTT. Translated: CASRLSGRATTDTQYF.

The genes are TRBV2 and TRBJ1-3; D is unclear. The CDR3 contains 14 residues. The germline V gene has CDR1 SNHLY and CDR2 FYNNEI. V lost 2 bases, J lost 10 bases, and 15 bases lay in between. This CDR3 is CASSELWAGGTIYF. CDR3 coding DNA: TGTGCCAGCAGTGAATTGTGGGCCGGTGGGACCATATATTTT. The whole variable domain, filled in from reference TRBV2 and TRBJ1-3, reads EPEVTQTPSHQVTQMGQEVILRCVPISNHLYFYWYRQILGQKVEFLVSFYNNEISEKSEIFDDQFSVERPDGSNFTLKIRSTKLEDSAMYFCASSELWAGGTIYFGEGSWLTVV.

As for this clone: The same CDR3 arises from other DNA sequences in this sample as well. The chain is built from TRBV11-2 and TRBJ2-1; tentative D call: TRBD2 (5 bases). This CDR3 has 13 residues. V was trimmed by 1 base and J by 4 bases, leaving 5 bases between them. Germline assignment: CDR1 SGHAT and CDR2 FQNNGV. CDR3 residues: CASSLGTYNEQFF. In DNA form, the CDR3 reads TGTGCCAGCAGCTTAGGGACTTACAATGAGCAGTTCTTC.

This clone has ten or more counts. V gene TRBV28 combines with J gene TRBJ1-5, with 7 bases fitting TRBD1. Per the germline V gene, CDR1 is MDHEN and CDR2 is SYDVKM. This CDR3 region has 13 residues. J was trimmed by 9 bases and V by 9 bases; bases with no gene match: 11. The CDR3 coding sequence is TGTGCCAGTCTACAGGGGATCTCTTTGCCCCAGCATTTT. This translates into CASLQGISLPQHF.

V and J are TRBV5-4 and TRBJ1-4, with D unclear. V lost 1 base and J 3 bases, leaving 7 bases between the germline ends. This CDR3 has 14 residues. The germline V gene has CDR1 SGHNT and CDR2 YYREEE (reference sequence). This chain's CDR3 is CASSLNSPNEKLFF. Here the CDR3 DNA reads TGTGCCAGCAGCTTGAACAGCCCTAATGAAAAACTGTTTTTT. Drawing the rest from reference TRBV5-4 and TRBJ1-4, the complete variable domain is ETGVTQSPTHLIKTRGQQVTLRCSSQSGHNTVSWYQQALGQGPQFIFQYYREEENGRGNFPPRFSGLQFPNYSSELNVNALELDDSALYLCASSLNSPNEKLFFGSGTQLSVL.

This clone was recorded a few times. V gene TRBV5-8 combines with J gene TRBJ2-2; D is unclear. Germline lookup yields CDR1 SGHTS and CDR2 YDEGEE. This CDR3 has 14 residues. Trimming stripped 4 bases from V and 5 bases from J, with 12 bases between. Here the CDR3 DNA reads TGTGCCAGCAGCCGCTTCTCAAATACCGGGGAGCTGTTTTTT. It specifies CASSRFSNTGELFF.

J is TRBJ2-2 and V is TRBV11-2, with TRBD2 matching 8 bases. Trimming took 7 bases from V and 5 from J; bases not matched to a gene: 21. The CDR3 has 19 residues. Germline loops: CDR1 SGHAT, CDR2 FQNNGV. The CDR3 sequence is CASIHTRPGTRYFTGELFF. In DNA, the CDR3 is TGTGCCAGCATCCACACACGTCCCGGGACTAGATACTTTACCGGGGAGCTGTTTTTT. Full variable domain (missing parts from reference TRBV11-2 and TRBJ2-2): EAGVAQSPRYKIIEKRQSVAFWCNPISGHATLYWYQQILGQGPKLLIQFQNNGVVDDSQLPKDRFSAERLKGVDSTLKIQPAKLEDSAVYLCASIHTRPGTRYFTGELFFGEGSRLTVL.

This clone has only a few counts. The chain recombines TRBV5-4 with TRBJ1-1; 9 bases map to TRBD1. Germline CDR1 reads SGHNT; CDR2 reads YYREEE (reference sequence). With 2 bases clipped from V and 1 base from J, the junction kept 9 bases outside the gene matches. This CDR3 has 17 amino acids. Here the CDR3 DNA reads TGTGCCAGCAGCTTACCCACAGGGGGCGGGAGGAACACTGAAGCTTTCTTT. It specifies CASSLPTGGGRNTEAFF.

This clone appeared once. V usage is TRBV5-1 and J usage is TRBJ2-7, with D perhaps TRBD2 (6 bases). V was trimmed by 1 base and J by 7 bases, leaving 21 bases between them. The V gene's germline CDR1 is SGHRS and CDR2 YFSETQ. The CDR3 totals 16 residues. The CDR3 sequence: CASSLLPGLNDAEQYF. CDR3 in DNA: TGCGCCAGCAGCTTGCTACCCGGACTAAATGATGCGGAGCAGTACTTC.

The CDR3 reads CASGGQGRTEQYF. The CDR3 region has the DNA TGTGCCAGCGGCGGACAGGGCCGCACAGAGCAGTACTTC. This rearrangement joins TRBV6-4 to TRBJ2-7; TRBD1 matches 8 bases. CDR1 MRHNA and CDR2 SNTAGT come from the germline V gene. J gave up 7 bases and V 8 bases, and 10 bases lay outside the gene matches. The CDR3 totals 13 residues.

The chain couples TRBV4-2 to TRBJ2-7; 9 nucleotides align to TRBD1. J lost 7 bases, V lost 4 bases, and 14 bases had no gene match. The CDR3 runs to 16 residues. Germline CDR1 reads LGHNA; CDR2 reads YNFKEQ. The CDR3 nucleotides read TGTGCCAGCAGCCGCCAGATGGGACAGGGTTCTGAAGAGCAGTACTTC. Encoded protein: CASSRQMGQGSEEQYF.

Here the CDR3 reads CASSDPGETPDEQFF. As DNA, the CDR3 is TGTGCCAGCAGTGATCCGGGAGAGACCCCCGATGAGCAGTTCTTC. The chain recombines TRBV2 with TRBJ2-1, with TRBD2 as a possible D gene (6 bases). Trimming took 3 bases from V and 8 from J, leaving 17 bases between them. Per germline, CDR1 SNHLY and CDR2 FYNNEI. This CDR3 comprises 15 residues.

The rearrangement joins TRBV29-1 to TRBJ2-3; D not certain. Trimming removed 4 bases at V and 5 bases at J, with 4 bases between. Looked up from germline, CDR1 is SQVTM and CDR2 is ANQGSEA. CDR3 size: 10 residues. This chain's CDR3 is CSVVVDTQYF. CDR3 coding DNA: TGCAGCGTTGTCGTAGATACGCAGTATTTT.

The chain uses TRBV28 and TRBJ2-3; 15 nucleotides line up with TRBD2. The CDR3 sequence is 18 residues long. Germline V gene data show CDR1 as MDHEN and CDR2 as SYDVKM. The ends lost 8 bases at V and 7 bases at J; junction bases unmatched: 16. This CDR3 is CASPPGTSGRLESYTQYF. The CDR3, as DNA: TGTGCCAGCCCGCCTGGGACTAGCGGGAGGTTGGAATCGTATACGCAGTATTTT. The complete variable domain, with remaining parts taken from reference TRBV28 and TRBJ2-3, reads DVKVTQSSRYLVKRTGEKVFLECVQDMDHENMFWYRQDPGLGLRLIYFSYDVKMKEKGDIPEGYSVSREKKERFSLILESASTNQTSMYLCASPPGTSGRLESYTQYFGPGTRLTVL.

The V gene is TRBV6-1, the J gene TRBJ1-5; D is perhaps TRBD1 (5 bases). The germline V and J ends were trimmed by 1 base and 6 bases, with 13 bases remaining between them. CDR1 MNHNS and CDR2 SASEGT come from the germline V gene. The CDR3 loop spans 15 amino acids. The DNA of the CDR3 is TGTGCCAGCAGTGAAGTCCCCCAGGGAGGTCAGCCCCAGCATTTT. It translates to CASSEVPQGGQPQHF.

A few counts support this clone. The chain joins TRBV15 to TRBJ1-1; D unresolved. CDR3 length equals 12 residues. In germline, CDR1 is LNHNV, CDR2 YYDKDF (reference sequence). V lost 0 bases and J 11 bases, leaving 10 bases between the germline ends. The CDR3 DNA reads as TGTGCCACCAGCAGAGATGCTGGCGCGGCTTTCTTT. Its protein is CATSRDAGAAFF.